The source of this TCR beta chain is a study of neurological immune-mediated disorders. The unsorted libraries were prepared from 2 million PBMCs (stored at -80 C). This CDR3 comprises 16 residues. CDR1 and CDR2 from the germline V gene are SGHDN and FVKESK. Trimming pared 1 base from V and 4 bases from J, leaving 13 bases between. This clonotype has at least ten counts. Each CDR3 protein is one row after TCRdb ran MiXCR on the 5' RACE reads. The sample has fewer than 40,000 distinct CDR3 sequences, 4.6% seen once. This clonotype was obtained from a man between 18 and 29 years old in good health. The V and J genes are TRBV14 and TRBJ2-2; weak D call: TRBD1 (5 bases). The sequencing input was PBMCs. The CDR3 DNA is TGTGCCAGCAGCCAAGTAATGGGGCACAGCACCGGGGAGCTGTTTTTT. As protein: CASSQVMGHSTGELFF.